The present T cell receptor (beta chain) was sequenced within a study of cytomegalovirus exposure and HLA in healthy donors. This CDR3 region has 16 residues. Germline CDR1 MDHEN, CDR2 SYDVKM. PCR amplification relied on 60 Vbeta primers (plus 13 Jbeta primers). Some clones are missing from TCRdb's copy, which holds only in-frame ones; the method was immunoSEQ multiplex PCR. The table lists approximately 140,000 clones, 79% of them singletons. This clonotype originated in a human donor in good health. This sequence joins TRBV28 and TRBJ2-5; 9 nucleotides line up with TRBD1. The DNA matches TRBJ2-7 better at its end, which makes the J call doubtful. Specimen: PBMCs. CDR3 sequence: CASSGGRGDRVDEQYF. In DNA, the CDR3 is TGTGCCAGCAGTGGGGGCCGTGGGGACAGGGTCGACGAGCAGTACTTC.